This entry features one T cell receptor beta chain sequence. Its antigen is undetermined. The PCR ran on 60 Vbeta and 13 Jbeta primers. Data came from immunoSEQ multiplex PCR; TCRdb stores just in-frame clones and leaves some out. The repertoire holds some 140,000 clones, approximately 87% seen once, with more than 1.5% in the top ten. This entry belongs to a study of cytomegalovirus exposure and HLA in healthy donors. Across the study: The study's early data release held roughly 90 million unique TCRs from HLA-typed donors. Study findings and constraints: The study flagged roughly 160 TCR beta chains as cytomegalovirus-associated.

Germline V gives CDR1 SGHAT, CDR2 FQNNGV. V shed 5 bases and J shed 2 bases, with 18 bases lying between them. The CDR3 is 17 residues long. Participants comprised healthy donors of bone marrow. The clonotype was recovered from a man aged 40-50 years in good health and CMV-seronegative. The rearrangement uses TRBV11-2 and TRBJ2-2, with D possibly matching TRBD2 (6 bases). What was sequenced was PBMCs. The CDR3 sequence: CASSPPLRETNTGELFF. CDR3 sequence (DNA): TGTGCCAGCAGCCCCCCACTTCGGGAGACAAACACCGGGGAGCTGTTTTTT.